The source of this T cell receptor (beta chain) is a study of T-cell reconstitution after alpha-beta-depleted transplantation in children. Per the germline V gene, CDR1 is DFQATT and CDR2 is SNEGSKA (reference sequence). V dropped 0 bases and J dropped 5 bases, with 13 bases sitting between them. CDR3 size: 14 residues. This clonotype was detected only a few times. The TCRbeta library incorporated unique molecular identifiers. TCRdb used MiXCR to reprocess the PCR reads, holding one entry per CDR3 protein. The sample has hundreds of thousands of distinct CDR3 sequences, around 20% seen once. The chain employs TRBV20-1 and TRBJ1-2, with no clear D. Specimen: PBMCs from the stem cell graft donor, collected from the stem cell graft. The receptor's source is a human donor who donated a stem cell graft to a child with acute lymphoblastic leukemia. CDR3 sequence: CSARDRAGYYGYTF. DNA of the CDR3: TGCAGTGCTAGAGATCGGGCAGGTTATTATGGCTACACCTTC.